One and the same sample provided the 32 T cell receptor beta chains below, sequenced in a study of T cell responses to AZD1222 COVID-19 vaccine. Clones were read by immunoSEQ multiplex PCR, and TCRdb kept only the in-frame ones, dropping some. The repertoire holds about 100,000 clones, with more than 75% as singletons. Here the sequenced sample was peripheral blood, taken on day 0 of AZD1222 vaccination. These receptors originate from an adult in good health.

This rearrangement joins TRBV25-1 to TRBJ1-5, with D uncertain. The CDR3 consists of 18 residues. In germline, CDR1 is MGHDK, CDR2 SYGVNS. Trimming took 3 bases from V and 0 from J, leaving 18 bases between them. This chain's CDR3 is CASSEISHKVYSNQPQHF. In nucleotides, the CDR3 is TGTGCCAGCAGTGAGATATCTCATAAAGTTTATAGCAATCAGCCCCAGCATTTT.

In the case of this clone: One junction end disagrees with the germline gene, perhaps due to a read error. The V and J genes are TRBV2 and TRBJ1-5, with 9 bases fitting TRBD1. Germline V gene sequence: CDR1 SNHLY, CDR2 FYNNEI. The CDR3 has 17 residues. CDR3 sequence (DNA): TGTGCCAGCAGCGAAGCTGGATCAGGGACAGGGTATCAGCCCCAGCATTTT. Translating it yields CASSEAGSGTGYQPQHF.

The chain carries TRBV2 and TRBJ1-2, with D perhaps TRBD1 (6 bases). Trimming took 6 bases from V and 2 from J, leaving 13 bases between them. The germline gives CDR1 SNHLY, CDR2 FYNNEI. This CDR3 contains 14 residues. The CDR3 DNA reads TGTGCCAGCAGGCCGGAGGGACAAAACTATGGCTACACCTTC. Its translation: CASRPEGQNYGYTF.

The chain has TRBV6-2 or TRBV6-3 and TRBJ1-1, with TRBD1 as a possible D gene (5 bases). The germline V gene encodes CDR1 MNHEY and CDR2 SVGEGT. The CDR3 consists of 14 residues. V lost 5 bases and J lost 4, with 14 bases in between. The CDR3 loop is CASSRWGVGTEAFF. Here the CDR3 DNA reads TGTGCCAGCAGTCGCTGGGGGGTGGGCACTGAAGCTTTCTTT.

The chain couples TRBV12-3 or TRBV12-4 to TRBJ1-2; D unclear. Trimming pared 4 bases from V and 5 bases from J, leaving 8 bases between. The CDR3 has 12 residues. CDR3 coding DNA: TGTGCCAGCAGTTCTGCGAAATATGGCTACACCTTC. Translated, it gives CASSSAKYGYTF.

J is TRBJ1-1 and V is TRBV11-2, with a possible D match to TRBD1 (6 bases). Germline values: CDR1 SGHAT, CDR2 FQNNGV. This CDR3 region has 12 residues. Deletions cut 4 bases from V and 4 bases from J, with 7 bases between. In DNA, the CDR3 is TGTGCCAGCAGCTCAGGGGCCACTGAAGCTTTCTTT. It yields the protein CASSSGATEAFF.

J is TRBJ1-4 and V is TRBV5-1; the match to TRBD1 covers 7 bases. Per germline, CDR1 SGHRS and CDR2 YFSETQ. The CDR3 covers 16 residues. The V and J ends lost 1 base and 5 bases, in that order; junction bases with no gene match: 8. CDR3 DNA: TGCGCCAGCAGCTTGATACCCGGGACAGAGAATGAAAAACTGTTTTTT. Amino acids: CASSLIPGTENEKLFF.

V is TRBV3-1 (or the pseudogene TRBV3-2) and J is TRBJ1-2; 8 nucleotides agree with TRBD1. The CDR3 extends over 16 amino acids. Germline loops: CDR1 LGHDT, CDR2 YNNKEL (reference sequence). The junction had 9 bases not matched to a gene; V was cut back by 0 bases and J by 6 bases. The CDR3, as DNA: TGTGCCAGCAGCCAAGAAATTCTGGGACAGGAGGATGGCTACACCTTC. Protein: CASSQEILGQEDGYTF.

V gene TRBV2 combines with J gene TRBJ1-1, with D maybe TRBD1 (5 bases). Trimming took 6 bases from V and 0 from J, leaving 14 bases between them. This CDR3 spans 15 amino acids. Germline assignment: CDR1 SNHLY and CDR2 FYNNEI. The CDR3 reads CASRGGTRMNTEAFF. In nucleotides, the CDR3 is TGTGCCAGCAGGGGGGGGACGAGAATGAACACTGAAGCTTTCTTT.

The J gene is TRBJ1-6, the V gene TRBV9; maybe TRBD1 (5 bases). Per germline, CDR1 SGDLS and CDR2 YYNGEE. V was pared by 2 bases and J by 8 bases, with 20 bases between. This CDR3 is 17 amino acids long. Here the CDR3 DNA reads TGTGCCAGCAGCGTTGGGCATCAAGGGGACGCCTATTCACCCCTCCACTTT. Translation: CASSVGHQGDAYSPLHF.

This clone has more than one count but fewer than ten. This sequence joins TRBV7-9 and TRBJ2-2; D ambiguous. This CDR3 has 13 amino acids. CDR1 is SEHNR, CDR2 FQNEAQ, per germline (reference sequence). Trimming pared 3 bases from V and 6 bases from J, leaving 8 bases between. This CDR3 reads CASSFQPAGELFF. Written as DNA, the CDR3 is TGTGCCAGCAGCTTCCAGCCTGCCGGGGAGCTGTTTTTT. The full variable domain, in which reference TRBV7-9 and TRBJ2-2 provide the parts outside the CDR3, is DTGVSQNPRHKITKRGQNVTFRCDPISEHNRLYWYRQTLGQGPEFLTYFQNEAQLEKSRLLSDRFSAERPKGSFSTLEIQRTEQGDSAMYLCASSFQPAGELFFGEGSRLTVL.

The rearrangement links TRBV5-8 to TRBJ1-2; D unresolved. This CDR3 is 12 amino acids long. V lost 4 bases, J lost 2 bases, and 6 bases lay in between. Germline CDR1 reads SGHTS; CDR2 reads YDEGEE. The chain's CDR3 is CASSPANYGYTF. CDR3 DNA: TGTGCCAGCAGCCCGGCGAACTATGGCTACACCTTC.

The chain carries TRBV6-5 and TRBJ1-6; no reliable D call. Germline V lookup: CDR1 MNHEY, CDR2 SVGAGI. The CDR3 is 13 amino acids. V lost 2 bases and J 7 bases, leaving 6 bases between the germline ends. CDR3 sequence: CASSYRPNSPLHF. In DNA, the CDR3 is TGTGCCAGCAGTTACCGGCCGAATTCACCCCTCCACTTT.

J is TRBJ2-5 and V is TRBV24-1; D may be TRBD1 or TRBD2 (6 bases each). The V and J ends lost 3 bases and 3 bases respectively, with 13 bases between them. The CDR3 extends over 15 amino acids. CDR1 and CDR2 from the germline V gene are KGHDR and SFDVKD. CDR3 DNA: TGTGCCACCAGTGATGGGGGGCGCCAGAAAGAGACCCAGTACTTC. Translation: CATSDGGRQKETQYF.

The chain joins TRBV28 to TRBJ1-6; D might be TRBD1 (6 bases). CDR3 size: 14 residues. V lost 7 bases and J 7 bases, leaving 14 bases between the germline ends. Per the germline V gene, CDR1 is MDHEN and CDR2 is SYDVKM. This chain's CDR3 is CASNSQGLNSPLHF. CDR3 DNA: TGTGCCAGCAACTCACAGGGTTTGAATTCACCCCTCCACTTT.

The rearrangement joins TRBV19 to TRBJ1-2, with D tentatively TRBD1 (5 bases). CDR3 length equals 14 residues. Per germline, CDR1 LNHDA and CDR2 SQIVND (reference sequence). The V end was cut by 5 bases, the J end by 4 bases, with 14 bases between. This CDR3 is CASSVTGIRYGYTF. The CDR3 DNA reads TGTGCCAGTAGTGTCACAGGAATCCGCTATGGCTACACCTTC.

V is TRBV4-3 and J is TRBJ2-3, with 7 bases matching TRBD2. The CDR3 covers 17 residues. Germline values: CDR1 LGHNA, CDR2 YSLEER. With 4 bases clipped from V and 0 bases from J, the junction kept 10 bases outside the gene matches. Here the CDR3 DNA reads TGCGCCAGCAGCCCCCAGAAACTAGCGCTTAGCACAGATACGCAGTATTTT. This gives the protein CASSPQKLALSTDTQYF.

The CDR3 DNA follows: TGTGCCAGCCAAGCGGGGACAGCTTATGGCTACACCTTC. Its translation: CASQAGTAYGYTF. This chain joins TRBV2 and TRBJ1-2, with TRBD1 matching over 7 bases. Germline V lookup: CDR1 SNHLY, CDR2 FYNNEI. Trimming removed 8 bases from V and 5 bases from J; junction bases left unmatched: 8. The CDR3 spans 13 residues.

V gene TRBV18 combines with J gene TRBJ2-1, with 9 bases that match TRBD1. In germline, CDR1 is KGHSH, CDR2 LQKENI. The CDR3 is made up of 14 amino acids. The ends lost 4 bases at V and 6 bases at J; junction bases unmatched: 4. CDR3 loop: CASSRDRDFNEQFF. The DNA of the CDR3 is TGTGCCAGCTCACGGGACAGGGATTTCAATGAGCAGTTCTTC. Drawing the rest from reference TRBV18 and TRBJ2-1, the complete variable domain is NAGVMQNPRHLVRRRGQEARLRCSPMKGHSHVYWYRQLPEEGLKFMVYLQKENIIDESGMPKERFSAEFPKEGPSILRIQQVVRGDSAAYFCASSRDRDFNEQFFGPGTRLTVL.

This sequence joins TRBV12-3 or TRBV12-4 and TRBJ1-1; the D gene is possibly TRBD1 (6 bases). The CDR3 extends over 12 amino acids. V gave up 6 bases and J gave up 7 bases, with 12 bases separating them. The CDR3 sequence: CASRNDRFEAFF. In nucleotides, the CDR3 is TGTGCCAGCAGAAATGACAGGTTTGAAGCTTTCTTT.

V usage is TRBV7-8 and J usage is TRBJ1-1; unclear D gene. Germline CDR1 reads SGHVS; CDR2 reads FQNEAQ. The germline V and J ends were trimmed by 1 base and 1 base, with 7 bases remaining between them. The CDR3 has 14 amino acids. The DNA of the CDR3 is TGTGCCAGCAGCTTAGTCCCGGGGAACACTGAAGCTTTCTTT. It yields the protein CASSLVPGNTEAFF. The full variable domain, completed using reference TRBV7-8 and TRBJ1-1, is GAGVSQSPRYKVAKRGQDVALRCDPISGHVSLFWYQQALGQGPEFLTYFQNEAQLDKSGLPSDRFFAERPEGSVSTLKIQRTQQEDSAVYLCASSLVPGNTEAFFGQGTRLTVV.

CDR3 protein: CAISDSSYNSPLHF. CDR3 DNA sequence: TGTGCCATCAGTGACAGCTCCTATAATTCACCCCTCCACTTT. This chain joins TRBV10-3 and TRBJ1-6; D not certain. The V gene lost 3 bases and the J gene lost 0 bases, with 3 bases spanning the gap. This CDR3 is 14 amino acids long. Germline values: CDR1 ENHRY, CDR2 SYGVKD.

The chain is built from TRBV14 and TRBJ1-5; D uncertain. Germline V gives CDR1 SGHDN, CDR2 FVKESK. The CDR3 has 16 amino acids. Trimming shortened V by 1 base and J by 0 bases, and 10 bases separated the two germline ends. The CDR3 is CASSQARVYSNQPQHF. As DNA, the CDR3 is TGTGCCAGCAGCCAAGCTCGAGTTTATAGCAATCAGCCCCAGCATTTT.

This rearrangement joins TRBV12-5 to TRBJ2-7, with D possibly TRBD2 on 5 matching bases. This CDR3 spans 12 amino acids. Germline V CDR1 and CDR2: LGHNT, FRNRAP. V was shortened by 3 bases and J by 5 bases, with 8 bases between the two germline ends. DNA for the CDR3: TGTGCTAGTGGTTTCGGACTCCACGAGCAGTACTTC. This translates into CASGFGLHEQYF.

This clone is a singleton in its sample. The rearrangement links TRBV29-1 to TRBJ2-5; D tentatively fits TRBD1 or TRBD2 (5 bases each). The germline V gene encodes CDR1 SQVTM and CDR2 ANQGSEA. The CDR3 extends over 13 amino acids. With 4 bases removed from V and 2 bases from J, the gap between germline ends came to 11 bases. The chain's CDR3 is CSVAGWGQETQYF. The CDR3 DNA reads TGCAGCGTTGCCGGATGGGGGCAAGAGACCCAGTACTTC.

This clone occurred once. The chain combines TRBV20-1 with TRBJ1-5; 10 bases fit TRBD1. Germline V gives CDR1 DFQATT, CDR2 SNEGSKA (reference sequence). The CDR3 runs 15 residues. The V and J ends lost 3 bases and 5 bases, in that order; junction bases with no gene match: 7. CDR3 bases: TGCAGTGCTAGTTTCGGGACAGGGGACGATCAGCCCCAGCATTTT. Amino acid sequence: CSASFGTGDDQPQHF.

CDR3 region: CASSTGTSGTDTQYF. DNA for the CDR3: TGTGCCAGCAGCACAGGGACTAGCGGCACAGATACGCAGTATTTT. V and J are TRBV7-8 and TRBJ2-3; the match to TRBD2 covers 10 bases. Per the germline V gene, CDR1 is SGHVS and CDR2 is FQNEAQ. V gave up 5 bases and J gave up 1 base; unmatched junction bases: 3. This CDR3 spans 15 amino acids.

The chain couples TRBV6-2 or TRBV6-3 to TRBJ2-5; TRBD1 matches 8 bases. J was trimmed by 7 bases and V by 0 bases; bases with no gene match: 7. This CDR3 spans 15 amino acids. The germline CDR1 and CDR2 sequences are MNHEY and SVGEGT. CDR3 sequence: CASSYSVGTGGTQYF. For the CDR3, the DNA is TGTGCCAGCAGTTACTCGGTCGGGACAGGAGGGACCCAGTACTTC.

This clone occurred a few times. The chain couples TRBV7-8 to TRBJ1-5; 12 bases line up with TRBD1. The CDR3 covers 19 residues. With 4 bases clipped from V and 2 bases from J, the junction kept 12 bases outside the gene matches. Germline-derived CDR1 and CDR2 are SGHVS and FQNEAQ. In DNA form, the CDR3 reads TGTGCCAGCAGCTCCCTCCGGGACAGGGGGCGATTGGGCAATCAGCCCCAGCATTTT. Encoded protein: CASSSLRDRGRLGNQPQHF.

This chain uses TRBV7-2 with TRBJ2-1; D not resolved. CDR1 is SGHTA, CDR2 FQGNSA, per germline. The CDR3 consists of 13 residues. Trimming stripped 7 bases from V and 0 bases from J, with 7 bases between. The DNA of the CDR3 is TGTGCCAGCACACAAGACTCCTACAATGAGCAGTTCTTC. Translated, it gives CASTQDSYNEQFF.

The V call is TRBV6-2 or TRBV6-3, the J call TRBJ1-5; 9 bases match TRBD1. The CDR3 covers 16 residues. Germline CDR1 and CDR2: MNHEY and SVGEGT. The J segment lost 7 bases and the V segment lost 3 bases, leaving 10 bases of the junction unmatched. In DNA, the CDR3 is TGTGCCAGCAGTTATCCGGGACAGGGCTCCCGACAGCCCCAGCATTTT. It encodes CASSYPGQGSRQPQHF.

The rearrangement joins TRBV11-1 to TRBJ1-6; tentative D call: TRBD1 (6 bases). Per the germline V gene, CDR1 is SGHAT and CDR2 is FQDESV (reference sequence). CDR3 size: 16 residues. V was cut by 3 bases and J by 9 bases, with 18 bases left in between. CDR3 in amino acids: CASSLGGRGGGSPLHF. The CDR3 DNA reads TGTGCCAGCAGCTTGGGGGGCCGCGGTGGAGGTTCACCCCTCCACTTT.